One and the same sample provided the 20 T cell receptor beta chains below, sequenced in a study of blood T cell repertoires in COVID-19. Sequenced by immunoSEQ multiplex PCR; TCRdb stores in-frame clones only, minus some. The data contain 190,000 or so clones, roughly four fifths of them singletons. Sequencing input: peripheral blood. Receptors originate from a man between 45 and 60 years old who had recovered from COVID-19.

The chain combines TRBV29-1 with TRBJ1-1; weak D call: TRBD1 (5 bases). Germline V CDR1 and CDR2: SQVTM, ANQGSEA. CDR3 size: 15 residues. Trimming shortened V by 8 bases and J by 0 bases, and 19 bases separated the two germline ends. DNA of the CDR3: TGCAGCCCCCGACAGCAACAGGAAATGAACACTGAAGCTTTCTTT. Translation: CSPRQQQEMNTEAFF.

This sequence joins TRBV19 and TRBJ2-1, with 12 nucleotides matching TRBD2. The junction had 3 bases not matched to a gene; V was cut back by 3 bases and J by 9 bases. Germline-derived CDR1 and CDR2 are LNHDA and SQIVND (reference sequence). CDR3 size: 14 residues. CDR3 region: CASSIRTSGTEQFF. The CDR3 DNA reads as TGTGCCAGTAGTATCCGGACTAGCGGGACTGAGCAGTTCTTC. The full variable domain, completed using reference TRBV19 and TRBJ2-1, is DGGITQSPKYLFRKEGQNVTLSCEQNLNHDAMYWYRQDPGQGLRLIYYSQIVNDFQKGDIAEGYSVSREKKESFPLTVTSAQKNPTAFYLCASSIRTSGTEQFFGPGTRLTVL.

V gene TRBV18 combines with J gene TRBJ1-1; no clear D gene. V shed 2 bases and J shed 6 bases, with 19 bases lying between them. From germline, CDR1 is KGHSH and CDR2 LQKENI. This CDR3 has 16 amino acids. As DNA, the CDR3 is TGTGCCAGCTCACCAAACAACGCGGAGGGATTTTCTGAAGCTTTCTTT. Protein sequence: CASSPNNAEGFSEAFF.

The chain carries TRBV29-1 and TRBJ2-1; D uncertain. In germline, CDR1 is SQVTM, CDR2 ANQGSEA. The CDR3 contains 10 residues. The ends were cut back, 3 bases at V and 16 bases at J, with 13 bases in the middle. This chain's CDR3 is CSVDSTTPFF. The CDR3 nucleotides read TGCAGCGTTGACTCAACAACCCCTTTCTTC.

In nucleotides, the CDR3 is TGCGCCAGCGCCGCGGGGGTTGGGAATGAGCAGTTCTTC. Its protein product is CASAAGVGNEQFF. The chain carries TRBV10-1 and TRBJ2-1, with 7 bases matching TRBD2. J lost 7 bases, V lost 8 bases, and 8 bases had no gene match. CDR1 is WNHNN and CDR2 is SYGVQD in the germline V gene (reference sequence). The CDR3 loop spans 13 amino acids.

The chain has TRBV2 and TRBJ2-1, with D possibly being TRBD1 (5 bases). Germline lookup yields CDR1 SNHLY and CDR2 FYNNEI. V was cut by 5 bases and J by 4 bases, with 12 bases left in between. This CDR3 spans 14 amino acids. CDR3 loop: CASSTRGKYNEQFF. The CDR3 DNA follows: TGTGCCAGCAGTACAAGGGGAAAATACAATGAGCAGTTCTTC.

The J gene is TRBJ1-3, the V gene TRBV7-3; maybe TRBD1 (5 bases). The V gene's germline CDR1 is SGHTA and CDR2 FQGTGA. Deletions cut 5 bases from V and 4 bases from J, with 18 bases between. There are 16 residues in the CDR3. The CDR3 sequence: CASSPAPRGKGNTIYF. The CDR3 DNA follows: TGTGCCAGCAGCCCAGCCCCTCGGGGGAAAGGAAACACCATATATTTT.

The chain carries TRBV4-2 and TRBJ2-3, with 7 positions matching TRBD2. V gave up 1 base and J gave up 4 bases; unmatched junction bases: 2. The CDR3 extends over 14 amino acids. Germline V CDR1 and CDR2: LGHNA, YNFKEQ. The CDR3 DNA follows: TGTGCCAGCAGCCAAGGGGCGGGAGCAGATACGCAGTATTTT. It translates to CASSQGAGADTQYF.

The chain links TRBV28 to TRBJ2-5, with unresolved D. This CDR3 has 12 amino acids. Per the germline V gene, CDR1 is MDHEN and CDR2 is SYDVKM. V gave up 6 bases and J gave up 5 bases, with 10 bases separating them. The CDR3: CASRTPAETQYF. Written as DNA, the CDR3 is TGTGCCAGCAGGACCCCAGCGGAGACCCAGTACTTC.

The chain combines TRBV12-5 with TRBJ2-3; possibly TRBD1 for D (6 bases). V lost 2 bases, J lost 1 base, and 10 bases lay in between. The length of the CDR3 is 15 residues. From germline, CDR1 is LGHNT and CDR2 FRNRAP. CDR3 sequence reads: CASGLIPGGTDTQYF. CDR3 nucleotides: TGTGCTAGTGGTTTGATCCCAGGGGGCACAGATACGCAGTATTTT.

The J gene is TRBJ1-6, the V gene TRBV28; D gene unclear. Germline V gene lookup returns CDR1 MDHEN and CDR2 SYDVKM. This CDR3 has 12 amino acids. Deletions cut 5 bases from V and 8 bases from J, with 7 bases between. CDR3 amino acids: CASSLSDSPLHF. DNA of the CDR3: TGTGCCAGCAGTCTCTCTGATTCACCCCTCCACTTT.

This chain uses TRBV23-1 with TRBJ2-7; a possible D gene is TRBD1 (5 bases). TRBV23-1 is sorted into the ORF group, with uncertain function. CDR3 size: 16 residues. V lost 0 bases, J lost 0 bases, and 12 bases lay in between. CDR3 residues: CASSQSNQGYSYEQYF. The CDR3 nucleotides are TGCGCCAGCAGTCAATCGAATCAGGGCTACTCCTACGAGCAGTACTTC.

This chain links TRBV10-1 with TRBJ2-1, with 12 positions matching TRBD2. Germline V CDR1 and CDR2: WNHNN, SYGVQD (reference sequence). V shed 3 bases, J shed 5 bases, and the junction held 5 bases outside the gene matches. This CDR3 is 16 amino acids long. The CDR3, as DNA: TGCGCCAGCAGTGAAACTAGCGGGAGGTTAAACAATGAGCAGTTCTTC. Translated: CASSETSGRLNNEQFF.

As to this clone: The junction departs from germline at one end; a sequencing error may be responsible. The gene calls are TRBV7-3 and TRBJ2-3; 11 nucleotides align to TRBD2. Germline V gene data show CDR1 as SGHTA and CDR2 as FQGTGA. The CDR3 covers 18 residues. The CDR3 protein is CASSLTSGTSGYTDTQYF. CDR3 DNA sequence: TGTGCCAGCAGCCTAACGTCTGGGACTAGCGGATACACAGATACGCAGTATTTT.

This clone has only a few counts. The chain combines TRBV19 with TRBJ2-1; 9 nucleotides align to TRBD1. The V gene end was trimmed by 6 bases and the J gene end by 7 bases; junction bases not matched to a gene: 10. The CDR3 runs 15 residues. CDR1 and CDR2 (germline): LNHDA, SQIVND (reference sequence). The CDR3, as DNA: TGTGCCAGTAGCCTAACAGGGGGCATCAGAAATGAGCAGTTCTTC. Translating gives CASSLTGGIRNEQFF.

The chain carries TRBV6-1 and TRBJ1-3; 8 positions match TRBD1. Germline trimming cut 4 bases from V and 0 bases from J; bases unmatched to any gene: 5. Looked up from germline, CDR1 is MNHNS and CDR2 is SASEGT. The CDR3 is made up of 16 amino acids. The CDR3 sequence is CASSVFTGGSGNTIYF. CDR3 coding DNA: TGTGCCAGCAGTGTCTTTACAGGGGGCTCTGGAAACACCATATATTTT.

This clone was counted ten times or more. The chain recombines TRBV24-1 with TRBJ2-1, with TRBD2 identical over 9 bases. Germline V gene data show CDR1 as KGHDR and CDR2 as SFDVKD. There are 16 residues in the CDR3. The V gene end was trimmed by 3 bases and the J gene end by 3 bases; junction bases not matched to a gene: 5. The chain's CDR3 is CATSDGTSTYYNEQFF. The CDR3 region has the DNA TGTGCCACCAGTGATGGGACTAGCACATACTACAATGAGCAGTTCTTC.

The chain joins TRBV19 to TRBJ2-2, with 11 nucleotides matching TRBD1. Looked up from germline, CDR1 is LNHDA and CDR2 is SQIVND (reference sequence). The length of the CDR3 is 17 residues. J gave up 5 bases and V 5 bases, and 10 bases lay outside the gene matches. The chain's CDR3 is CASSARDRGIRTGELFF. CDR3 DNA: TGTGCCAGTAGTGCCCGGGACAGGGGGATTAGGACCGGGGAGCTGTTTTTT.

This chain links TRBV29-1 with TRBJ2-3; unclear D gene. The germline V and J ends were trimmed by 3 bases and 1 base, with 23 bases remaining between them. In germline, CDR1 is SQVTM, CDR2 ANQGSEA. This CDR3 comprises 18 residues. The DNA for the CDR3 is TGCAGCGTTGAGGGCGTTGCCCCAGAAACATATCGCACAGATACGCAGTATTTT. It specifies CSVEGVAPETYRTDTQYF.

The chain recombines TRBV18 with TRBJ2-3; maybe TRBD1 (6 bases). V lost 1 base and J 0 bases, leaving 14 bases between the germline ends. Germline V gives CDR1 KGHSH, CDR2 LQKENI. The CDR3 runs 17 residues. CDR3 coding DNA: TGTGCCAGCTCACCACTCGGACAGACACCTAGCACAGATACGCAGTATTTT. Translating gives CASSPLGQTPSTDTQYF.